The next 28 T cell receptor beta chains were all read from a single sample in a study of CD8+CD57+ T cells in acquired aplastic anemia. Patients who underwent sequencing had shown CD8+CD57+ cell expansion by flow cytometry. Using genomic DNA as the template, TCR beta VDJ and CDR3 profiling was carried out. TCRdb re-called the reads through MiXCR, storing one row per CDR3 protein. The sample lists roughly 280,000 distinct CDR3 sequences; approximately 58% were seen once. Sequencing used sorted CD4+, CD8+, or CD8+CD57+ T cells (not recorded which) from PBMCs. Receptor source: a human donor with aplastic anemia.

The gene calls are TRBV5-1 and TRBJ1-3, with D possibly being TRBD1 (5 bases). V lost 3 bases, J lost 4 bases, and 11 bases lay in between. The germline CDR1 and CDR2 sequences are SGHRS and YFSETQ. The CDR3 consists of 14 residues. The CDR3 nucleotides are TGCGCCAGCAGCTCCGACAGCGAGGGAAACACCATATATTTT. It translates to CASSSDSEGNTIYF.

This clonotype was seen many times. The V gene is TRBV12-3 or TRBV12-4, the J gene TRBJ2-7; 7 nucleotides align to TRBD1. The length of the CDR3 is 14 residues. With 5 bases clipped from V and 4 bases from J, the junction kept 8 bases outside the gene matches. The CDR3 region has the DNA TGTGCCAGCAGTACACAGGGGCTACAATACGAGCAGTACTTC. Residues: CASSTQGLQYEQYF.

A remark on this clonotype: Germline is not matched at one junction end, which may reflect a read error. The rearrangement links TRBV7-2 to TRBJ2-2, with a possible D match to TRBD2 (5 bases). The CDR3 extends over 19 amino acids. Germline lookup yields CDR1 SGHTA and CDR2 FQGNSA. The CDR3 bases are TGTGCCAGCAGCTTAGTGAGAGGGAAGTCTGGTATGGTTTCCGGGGAGCTGTCTTTT. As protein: CASSLVRGKSGMVSGELSF.

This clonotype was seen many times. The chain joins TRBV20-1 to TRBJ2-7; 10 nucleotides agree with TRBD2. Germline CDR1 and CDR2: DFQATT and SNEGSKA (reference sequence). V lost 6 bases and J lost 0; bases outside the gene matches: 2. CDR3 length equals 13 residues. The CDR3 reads CSASSGSSYEQYF. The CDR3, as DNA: TGCAGTGCATCTAGCGGGAGCTCCTACGAGCAGTACTTC.

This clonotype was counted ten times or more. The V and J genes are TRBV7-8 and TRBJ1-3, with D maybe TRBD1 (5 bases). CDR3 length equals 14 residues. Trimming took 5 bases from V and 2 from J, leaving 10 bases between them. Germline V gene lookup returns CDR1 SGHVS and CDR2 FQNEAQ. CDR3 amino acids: CASSLGTAGNTIYF. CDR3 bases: TGTGCCAGCAGCCTCGGGACGGCTGGAAACACCATATATTTT.

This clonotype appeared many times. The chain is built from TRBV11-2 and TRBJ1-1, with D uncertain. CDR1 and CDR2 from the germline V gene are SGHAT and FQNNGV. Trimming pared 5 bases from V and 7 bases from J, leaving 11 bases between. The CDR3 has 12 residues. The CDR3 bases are TGTGCCAGCAGCATCAGAGGGAGTGAAGCTTTCTTT. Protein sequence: CASSIRGSEAFF.

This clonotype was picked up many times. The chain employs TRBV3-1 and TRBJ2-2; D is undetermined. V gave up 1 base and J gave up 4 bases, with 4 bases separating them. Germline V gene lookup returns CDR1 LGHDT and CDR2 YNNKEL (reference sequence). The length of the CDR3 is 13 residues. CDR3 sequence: CASSQVGTGELFF. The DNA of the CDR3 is TGTGCCAGCAGCCAAGTCGGCACCGGGGAGCTGTTTTTT.

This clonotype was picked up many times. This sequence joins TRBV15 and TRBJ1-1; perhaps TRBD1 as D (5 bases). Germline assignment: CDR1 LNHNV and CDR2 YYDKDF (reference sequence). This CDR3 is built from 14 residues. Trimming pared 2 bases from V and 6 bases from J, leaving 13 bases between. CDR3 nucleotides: TGTGCCACCAGCAGACAGGGAACACGCGCTGAAGCTTTCTTT. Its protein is CATSRQGTRAEAFF.

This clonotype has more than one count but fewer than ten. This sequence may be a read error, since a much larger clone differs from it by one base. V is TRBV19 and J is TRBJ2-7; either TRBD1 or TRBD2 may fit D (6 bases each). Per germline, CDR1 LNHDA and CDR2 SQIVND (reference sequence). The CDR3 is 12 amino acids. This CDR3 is CASSHGGYGQYF. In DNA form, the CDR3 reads TGTGCCAGTAGTCACGGGGGCTACGGGCAGTACTTC.

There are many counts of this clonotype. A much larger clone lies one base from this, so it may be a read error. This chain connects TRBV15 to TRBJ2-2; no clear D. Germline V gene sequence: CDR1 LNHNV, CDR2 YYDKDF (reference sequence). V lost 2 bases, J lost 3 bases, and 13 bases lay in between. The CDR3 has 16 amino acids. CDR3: CATSRSGGTDTGELFF. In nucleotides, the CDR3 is TGTGCCACCAGCAGATCAGGCGGAACGGACACCGGGGAGCTGTTTTTT. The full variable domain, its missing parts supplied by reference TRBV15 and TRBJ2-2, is DAMVIQNPRYQVTQFGKPVTLSCSQTLNHNVMYWYQQKSSQAPKLLFHYYDKDFNNEADTPDNFQSRRPNTSFCFLDIRSPGLGDTAMYLCATSRSGGTDTGELFFGEGSRLTVL.

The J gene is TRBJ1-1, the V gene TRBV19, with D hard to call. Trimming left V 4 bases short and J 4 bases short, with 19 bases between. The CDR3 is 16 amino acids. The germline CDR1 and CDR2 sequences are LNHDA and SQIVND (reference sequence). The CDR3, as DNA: TGTGCCAGTAGTACGGCAGGAAATAAGGTGGGCACTGAAGCTTTCTTT. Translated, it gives CASSTAGNKVGTEAFF.

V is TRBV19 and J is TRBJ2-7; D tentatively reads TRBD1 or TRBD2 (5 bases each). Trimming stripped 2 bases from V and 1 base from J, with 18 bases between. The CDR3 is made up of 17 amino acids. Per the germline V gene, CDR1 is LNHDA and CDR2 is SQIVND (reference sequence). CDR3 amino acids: CASSIQGPDSGSYEQYF. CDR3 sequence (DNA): TGTGCCAGTAGTATACAGGGCCCTGACAGCGGATCCTACGAGCAGTACTTC.

This CDR3 is CATSVKGMSLDEQYF. The DNA of the CDR3 is TGTGCCACCAGTGTGAAGGGTATGTCTCTCGACGAGCAGTACTTC. This chain links TRBV24-1 with TRBJ2-7; D remains ambiguous. V lost 5 bases, J lost 5 bases, and 18 bases lay in between. The CDR3 is 15 amino acids. Germline CDR1 reads KGHDR; CDR2 reads SFDVKD.

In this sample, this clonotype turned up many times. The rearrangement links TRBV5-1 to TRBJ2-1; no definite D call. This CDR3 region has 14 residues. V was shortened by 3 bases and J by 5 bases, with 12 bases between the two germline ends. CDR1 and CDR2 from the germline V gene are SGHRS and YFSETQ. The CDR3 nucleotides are TGCGCCAGCAGCTCGCCGTCTCGGGACAATGAGCAGTTCTTC. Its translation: CASSSPSRDNEQFF.

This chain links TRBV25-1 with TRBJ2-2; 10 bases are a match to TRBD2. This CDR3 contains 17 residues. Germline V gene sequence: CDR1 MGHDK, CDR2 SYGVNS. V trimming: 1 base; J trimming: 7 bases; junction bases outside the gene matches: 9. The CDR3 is CASSEFVSGGAVGELFF. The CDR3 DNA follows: TGTGCCAGCAGTGAATTTGTCAGCGGGGGGGCCGTCGGGGAGCTGTTTTTT.

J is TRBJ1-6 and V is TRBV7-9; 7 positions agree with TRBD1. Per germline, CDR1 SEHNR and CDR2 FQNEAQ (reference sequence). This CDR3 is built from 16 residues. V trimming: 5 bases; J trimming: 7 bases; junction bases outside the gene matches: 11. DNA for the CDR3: TGTGCCAGCAGCGGAACCGCGACAGGGTACAATTCACCCCTCCACTTT. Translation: CASSGTATGYNSPLHF.

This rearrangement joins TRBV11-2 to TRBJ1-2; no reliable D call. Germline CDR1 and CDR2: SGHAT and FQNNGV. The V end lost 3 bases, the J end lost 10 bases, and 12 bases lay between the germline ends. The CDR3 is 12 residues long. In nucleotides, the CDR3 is TGTGCCAGCAGCTTTCCTCCGGTGGTCTACACCTTC. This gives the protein CASSFPPVVYTF.

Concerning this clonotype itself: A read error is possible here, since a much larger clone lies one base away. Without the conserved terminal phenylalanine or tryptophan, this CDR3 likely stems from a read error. The CDR3 DNA is TGTGCCAGCAGCCAGTTAGTAACTAATGAAAAACTGTTTCTT. It yields the protein CASSQLVTNEKLFL. The rearrangement joins TRBV3-1 to TRBJ1-4; no definite D call. Trimming removed 3 bases at V and 1 base at J, with 6 bases between. CDR3 size: 14 residues. Germline V gene lookup returns CDR1 LGHDT and CDR2 YNNKEL (reference sequence).

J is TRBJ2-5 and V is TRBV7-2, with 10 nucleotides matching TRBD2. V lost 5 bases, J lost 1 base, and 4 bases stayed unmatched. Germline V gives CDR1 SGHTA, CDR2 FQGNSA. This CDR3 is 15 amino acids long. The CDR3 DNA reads TGTGCCAGCAGCCTACAGCGGGGGGGCCAAGAGACCCAGTACTTC. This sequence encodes CASSLQRGGQETQYF.

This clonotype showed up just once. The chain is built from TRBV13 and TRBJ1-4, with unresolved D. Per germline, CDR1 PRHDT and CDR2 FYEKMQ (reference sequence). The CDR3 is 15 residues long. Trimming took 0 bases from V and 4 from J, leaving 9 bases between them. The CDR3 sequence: CASSLGVGYNEKLFF. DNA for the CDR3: TGTGCCAGCAGCTTAGGGGTCGGATATAATGAAAAACTGTTTTTT.

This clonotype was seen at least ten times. CDR3 residues: CAWSVSPRETQYF. The CDR3, as DNA: TGTGCCTGGAGTGTAAGCCCTAGGGAGACCCAGTACTTC. The chain recombines TRBV30 with TRBJ2-5, with D uncertain. The germline V gene has CDR1 GTSNPN and CDR2 SVGIG (reference sequence). This CDR3 is built from 13 residues. Trimming removed 0 bases from V and 5 bases from J, with 10 bases in between. The complete variable domain, with remaining parts taken from reference TRBV30 and TRBJ2-5, reads SQTIHQWPATLVQPVGSPLSLECTVEGTSNPNLYWYRQAAGRGLQLLFYSVGIGQISSEVPQNLSASRPQDRQFILSSKKLLLSDSGFYLCAWSVSPRETQYFGPGTRLLVL.

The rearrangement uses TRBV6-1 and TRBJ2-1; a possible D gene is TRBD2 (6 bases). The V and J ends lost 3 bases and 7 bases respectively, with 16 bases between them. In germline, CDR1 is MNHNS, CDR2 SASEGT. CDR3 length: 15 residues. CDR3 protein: CASSDLTGERNEQFF. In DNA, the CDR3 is TGTGCCAGCAGTGATCTCACGGGAGAGAGGAATGAGCAGTTCTTC.

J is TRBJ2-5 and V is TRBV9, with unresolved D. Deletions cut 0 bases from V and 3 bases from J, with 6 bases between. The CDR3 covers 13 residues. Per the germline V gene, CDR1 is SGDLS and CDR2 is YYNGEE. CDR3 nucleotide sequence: TGTGCCAGCAGCGTAGGTCGGGAAGAGACCCAGTACTTC. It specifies CASSVGREETQYF.

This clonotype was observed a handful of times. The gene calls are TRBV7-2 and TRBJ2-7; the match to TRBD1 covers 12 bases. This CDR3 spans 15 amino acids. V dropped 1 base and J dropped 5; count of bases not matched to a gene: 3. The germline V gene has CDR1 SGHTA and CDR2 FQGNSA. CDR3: CASSLEGTGGDEQYF. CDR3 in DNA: TGTGCCAGCAGCTTAGAAGGGACAGGGGGCGACGAGCAGTACTTC.

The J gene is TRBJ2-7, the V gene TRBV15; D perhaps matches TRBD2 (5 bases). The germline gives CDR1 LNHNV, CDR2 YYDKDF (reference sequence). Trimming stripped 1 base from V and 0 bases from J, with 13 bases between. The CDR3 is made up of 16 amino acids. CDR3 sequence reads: CATSRVVGSGSYEQYF. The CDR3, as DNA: TGTGCCACCAGCAGAGTGGTCGGAAGCGGCTCCTACGAGCAGTACTTC.

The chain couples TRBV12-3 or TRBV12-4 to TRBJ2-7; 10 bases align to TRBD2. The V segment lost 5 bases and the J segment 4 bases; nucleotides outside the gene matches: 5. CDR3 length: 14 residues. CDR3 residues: CASSLTSGDYEQYF. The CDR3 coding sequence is TGTGCCAGCAGTCTCACTAGCGGGGATTACGAGCAGTACTTC.

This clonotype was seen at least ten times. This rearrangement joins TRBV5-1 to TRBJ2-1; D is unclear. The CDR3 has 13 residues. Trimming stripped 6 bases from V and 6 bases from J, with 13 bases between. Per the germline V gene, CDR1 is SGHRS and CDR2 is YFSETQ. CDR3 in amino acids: CASNPQFGNEQFF. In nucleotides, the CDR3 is TGCGCCAGCAACCCTCAATTCGGCAATGAGCAGTTCTTC.

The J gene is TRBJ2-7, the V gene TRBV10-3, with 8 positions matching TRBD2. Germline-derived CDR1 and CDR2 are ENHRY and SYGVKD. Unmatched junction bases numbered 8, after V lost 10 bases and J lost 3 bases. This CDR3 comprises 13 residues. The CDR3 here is CANKAGDHYEQYF. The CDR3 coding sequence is TGTGCCAACAAAGCGGGAGACCACTACGAGCAGTACTTC.